This T cell receptor (beta chain) was captured by sequencing in a study of blood T cell repertoires in COVID-19. Looking at the study overall: Acute-phase and convalescent COVID-19 samples originated in the United States, Italy and Spain. From T cells, B-cell-depleted T cells, or PBMCs came the material, which was cDNA or gDNA.

Per the original data handling: Scientists estimated how many nucleated cells there were by amplifying reference gene primers. TCRdb's table, derived via immunoSEQ multiplex PCR, lists solely in-frame clones and lacks some. The V and J calls and clone size come from that table; D and trimming were worked out from the DNA. The sample includes approximately 200,000 clones, 84% of them seen just once. The CDR3 is made up of 13 amino acids. The ends were cut back, 5 bases at V and 3 bases at J, with 11 bases in the middle. CDR1 is LNHDA, CDR2 SQIVND, per germline (reference sequence). The receptor was isolated from a woman aged 60-70 years who had recovered from COVID-19. Sequencing used peripheral blood. The J gene is TRBJ2-7, the V gene TRBV19; D call uncertain. CDR3 sequence: CASSLSAHYEQYF. The CDR3 DNA reads as TGTGCCAGTAGTCTAAGCGCCCACTACGAGCAGTACTTC.